The next 5 T cell receptor beta chains were all read from a single sample in a study of blood T cell repertoires in COVID-19. The data were produced by immunoSEQ multiplex PCR, yet TCRdb's version contains in-frame clones alone and is incomplete. This table has roughly 250,000 clones, about 91% appearing once. Sample: PBMCs or T cells enriched from blood (not recorded which). The receptors were sampled from a woman aged 35 to 49 with acute COVID-19.

The rearrangement joins TRBV24-1 to TRBJ2-5; 7 bases line up with TRBD1. The length of the CDR3 is 15 residues. Germline V gene sequence: CDR1 KGHDR, CDR2 SFDVKD. Unmatched junction bases numbered 4, after V lost 2 bases and J lost 2 bases. CDR3 loop: CATSDSGTDQETQYF. CDR3 DNA sequence: TGTGCCACCAGTGATTCCGGGACAGATCAAGAGACCCAGTACTTC.

V usage is TRBV27 and J usage is TRBJ1-5, with D possibly being TRBD1 (6 bases). CDR1 MNHEY and CDR2 SMNVEV come from the germline V gene (reference sequence). V was clipped by 6 bases and J by 4 bases, with 19 bases between them. The CDR3 has 16 residues. The CDR3 here is CASSRVQGRENQPQHF. The CDR3 coding sequence is TGTGCCAGCAGCCGCGTTCAGGGGAGAGAGAATCAGCCCCAGCATTTT.

CDR3 residues: CASSQDLGGETEAFF. CDR3 in DNA: TGTGCCAGCAGCCAAGATTTAGGGGGAGAGACTGAAGCTTTCTTT. The J gene is TRBJ1-1, the V gene TRBV3-1 (or the pseudogene TRBV3-2); the D gene is possibly TRBD1 (6 bases). Germline CDR1 reads LGHDT; CDR2 reads YNNKEL (reference sequence). V was shortened by 0 bases and J by 5 bases, with 13 bases between the two germline ends. This CDR3 region has 15 residues.

The chain carries TRBV6-5 and TRBJ1-5, with TRBD1 as a possible D gene (5 bases). The CDR3 runs to 12 residues. CDR1 is MNHEY and CDR2 is SVGAGI in the germline V gene. The V end lost 8 bases, the J end lost 4 bases, and 9 bases lay between the germline ends. In DNA form, the CDR3 reads TGTGCCAGCGGACACGGGAATCAGCCCCAGCATTTT. This codes for CASGHGNQPQHF.

The V call is TRBV7-2, the J call TRBJ1-2, with D tentatively TRBD1 (6 bases). The CDR3 runs to 14 residues. Per the germline V gene, CDR1 is SGHTA and CDR2 is FQGNSA. Deletions cut 5 bases from V and 11 bases from J, with 21 bases between. The CDR3 loop reads CASSPHGTGNFYTF. DNA of the CDR3: TGTGCCAGCAGCCCCCACGGTACAGGGAATTTTTACACCTTC.